This entry concerns a single TCR beta chain. The sample belongs to a study of shared clonotypes between healthy human individuals. Between the trimmed V and J ends, which lost 3 bases and 5 bases, there was a span of 8 bases. Looked up from germline, CDR1 is SEHNR and CDR2 is FQNEAQ (reference sequence). The CDR3 has 12 residues. Across several immunoSEQ plates, the genomic DNA of each subset was split evenly. Some clones are missing from TCRdb's copy, which holds only in-frame ones; the method was immunoSEQ multiplex PCR. Of 550,000 to 850,000 clones in the sample, over 55% were seen once. The clonotype was recovered from a woman between 25 and 40 years old in good health. Material for sequencing was memory CD4+ T cells sorted from blood. Subset specified: CD45RA-negative fraction. The V gene is TRBV7-9, the J gene TRBJ2-7; D possibly corresponds to TRBD2 (5 bases). The DNA for the CDR3 is TGTGCCAGCAGCTTCTCCGGGAACGAGCAGTACTTC. This encodes CASSFSGNEQYF.